These T cell receptor beta chains were read from a single sample in a study of low-dose radiotherapy and immunotherapy resistance in tumors. TCRdb processed the reads anew with MiXCR; each CDR3 protein has one entry. The sample includes 70,000 to 90,000 distinct CDR3 sequences, over 15% of them seen just once. The input for sequencing was PBMCs, taken before treatment. Source of these receptors: a male donor with prostate cancer. Both conserved end residues are part of each CDR3. The order of the fields is J gene, clone size, D gene, V gene, CDR3 DNA, CDR3 protein. D genes are given only for firm matches. A clone size is listed for some rows: how often the clone was seen (once, few, many), or a class if it is expanded.

j_gene: TRBJ2-1
abundance: NA
d_gene: TRBD1
v_gene: TRBV27
CDR3nt: TGTGCCAGCAGTTTCGGGATTGCACAGGGGGGCACCTACAATGAGCAGTTCTTC
CDR3aa: CASSFGIAQGGTYNEQFF

j_gene: TRBJ1-2
abundance: many
d_gene: NA
v_gene: TRBV3-1
CDR3nt: TGTGCCAGCAGCCAAGGTGCAGGGAATGGCTACACCTTC
CDR3aa: CASSQGAGNGYTF

j_gene: TRBJ1-2
abundance: many
d_gene: NA
v_gene: TRBV12-3/TRBV12-4
CDR3nt: TGTGCCAGCAGCCTCCGGGGGGGGAATGGCTACACCTTC
CDR3aa: CASSLRGGNGYTF

j_gene: TRBJ2-3
abundance: few
d_gene: TRBD2
v_gene: TRBV6-1
CDR3nt: TGTGCCAGCAAAGCCCCCGGGGGGGGGCTTCTGGATACGCAGTATTTT
CDR3aa: CASKAPGGGLLDTQYF

j_gene: TRBJ2-5
abundance: many
d_gene: TRBD2
v_gene: TRBV2
CDR3nt: TGTGCCAGCCACCTAGCGGCACAAGAGACCCAGTACTTC
CDR3aa: CASHLAAQETQYF

j_gene: TRBJ2-1
abundance: NA
d_gene: NA
v_gene: TRBV2
CDR3nt: TGTGCCAGCAGTGTCAGGACTACCAATGAGCAGTTCTTC
CDR3aa: CASSVRTTNEQFF

j_gene: TRBJ2-1
abundance: many
d_gene: TRBD1
v_gene: TRBV30
CDR3nt: TGTGCCTGGAGCATCTTGGGACAGGGGGTCAATGAGCAGTTCTTC
CDR3aa: CAWSILGQGVNEQFF

j_gene: TRBJ2-1
abundance: many
d_gene: TRBD2
v_gene: TRBV12-3/TRBV12-4
CDR3nt: TGTGCCAGCAGTTTGCTAGCGGGGCTCAATGAGCAGTTCTTC
CDR3aa: CASSLLAGLNEQFF

j_gene: TRBJ2-3
abundance: NA
d_gene: TRBD2
v_gene: TRBV4-1
CDR3nt: TGCGCCAGCAGAATACGGGGGGGCACGGATACGCAGTATTTT
CDR3aa: CASRIRGGTDTQYF

j_gene: TRBJ1-2
abundance: many
d_gene: NA
v_gene: TRBV5-1
CDR3nt: TGTGCCAGCAGCGTCGGGGGGGCCTATGGCTACACCTTC
CDR3aa: CASSVGGAYGYTF

j_gene: TRBJ1-2
abundance: few
d_gene: NA
v_gene: TRBV6-1
CDR3nt: TGTGCCAGCAGTGATGTCCAGGGAAGTGGCTACACCTTC
CDR3aa: CASSDVQGSGYTF

j_gene: TRBJ2-7
abundance: many
d_gene: TRBD2
v_gene: TRBV4-1
CDR3nt: TGCGCCAGCAGCCGGAGGGGGACTAGCGGGAGCTCACGTCACGAGCAGTACTTC
CDR3aa: CASSRRGTSGSSRHEQYF

j_gene: TRBJ2-1
abundance: few
d_gene: TRBD2
v_gene: TRBV2
CDR3nt: TGTGCCAGGGCCATGAGCGGGGGGATCTACAATGAGCAGTTCTTC
CDR3aa: CARAMSGGIYNEQFF

j_gene: TRBJ2-5
abundance: many
d_gene: NA
v_gene: TRBV15
CDR3nt: TGTGCCACCAGCAGAGCTGGGGGGGGCGTTATGGAGACCCAGTACTTC
CDR3aa: CATSRAGGGVMETQYF

j_gene: TRBJ1-3
abundance: NA
d_gene: TRBD1
v_gene: TRBV5-1
CDR3nt: TGCGCCAGCAGCTTGGGCCCTATAGGGGGCTCTGGAAACAGCATATATTTT
CDR3aa: CASSLGPIGGSGNSIYF

j_gene: TRBJ2-7
abundance: many
d_gene: NA
v_gene: TRBV5-1
CDR3nt: TGCGCCAGCAGCTTGGATGGCGACGAGCAGTACTTC
CDR3aa: CASSLDGDEQYF

j_gene: TRBJ2-7
abundance: many
d_gene: TRBD1
v_gene: TRBV12-3/TRBV12-4
CDR3nt: TGTGCCAGCAGCCAAGACAGGGCCCACGAGCAGTACTTC
CDR3aa: CASSQDRAHEQYF

j_gene: TRBJ2-1
abundance: many
d_gene: NA
v_gene: TRBV10-3
CDR3nt: TGTGCCATCAGTGAGGTCAGCAATAATGAGCAGTTCTTC
CDR3aa: CAISEVSNNEQFF

j_gene: TRBJ2-2
abundance: NA
d_gene: TRBD1
v_gene: TRBV28
CDR3nt: TGTGCCAGCGGGACAGACAACACCGGGGAGCTGTTTTTT
CDR3aa: CASGTDNTGELFF

j_gene: TRBJ2-3
abundance: many
d_gene: NA
v_gene: TRBV18
CDR3nt: TGTGCCAGCTCACCATCGCGAGGCGATACGCAGTATTTT
CDR3aa: CASSPSRGDTQYF

j_gene: TRBJ2-2
abundance: many
d_gene: NA
v_gene: TRBV2
CDR3nt: TGTGCCAGTAAACGGACACCGAACACCGGGGAGCTGTTTTTT
CDR3aa: CASKRTPNTGELFF

j_gene: TRBJ1-4
abundance: many
d_gene: NA
v_gene: TRBV2
CDR3nt: TGTGCCAGCAGCCTCCGGGTGGGGGCGCCTACTGAAAAACTGTTTTTT
CDR3aa: CASSLRVGAPTEKLFF

j_gene: TRBJ2-2
abundance: many
d_gene: TRBD1
v_gene: TRBV3-1
CDR3nt: TGTGCCAGCCGAGGGACAGGGGGCGCCGGGGAGCTGTTTTTT
CDR3aa: CASRGTGGAGELFF

j_gene: TRBJ1-1
abundance: many
d_gene: NA
v_gene: TRBV29-1
CDR3nt: TGCAGCGCTCGAGTGGGGAGGGAAACTGAAGCTTTCTTT
CDR3aa: CSARVGRETEAFF

j_gene: TRBJ2-7
abundance: many
d_gene: TRBD2
v_gene: TRBV6-1
CDR3nt: TGTGCCAGCAGTGAGGACGGGACTAGCGGCTACGAGCAGTACTTC
CDR3aa: CASSEDGTSGYEQYF

j_gene: TRBJ1-5
abundance: many
d_gene: NA
v_gene: TRBV19
CDR3nt: TGTGCCAGCAGCCCTAATAGCAATCAGCCCCAGCATTTT
CDR3aa: CASSPNSNQPQHF

j_gene: TRBJ2-1
abundance: NA
d_gene: TRBD2
v_gene: TRBV7-8
CDR3nt: TGTGCCAGCAGCTTTACTAGCGGGCTTACTTTTTCCGAGGACAATGAGCAGTTCTTC
CDR3aa: CASSFTSGLTFSEDNEQFF

j_gene: TRBJ2-1
abundance: many
d_gene: NA
v_gene: TRBV12-3/TRBV12-4
CDR3nt: TGTGCCAGCAGTTTCCTACAGGAGGACAATGAGCAGTTCTTC
CDR3aa: CASSFLQEDNEQFF

j_gene: TRBJ2-5
abundance: many
d_gene: TRBD1
v_gene: TRBV12-3/TRBV12-4
CDR3nt: TGTGCCAGCAACCAGGGACAGGGAATCTACCAAGAGACCCAGTACTTC
CDR3aa: CASNQGQGIYQETQYF

j_gene: TRBJ2-5
abundance: many
d_gene: TRBD2
v_gene: TRBV2
CDR3nt: TGTGCCAGCACATACGGGGGGAGCGCCTTGGGGACCCAGTACTTC
CDR3aa: CASTYGGSALGTQYF

j_gene: TRBJ2-3
abundance: many
d_gene: NA
v_gene: TRBV20-1
CDR3nt: TGCAGTGCCCAAGAGGACAGCACTAGCACAGATACGCAGTATTTT
CDR3aa: CSAQEDSTSTDTQYF

j_gene: TRBJ2-7
abundance: many
d_gene: NA
v_gene: TRBV4-3
CDR3nt: TGCGCCAGCAGCCCCACACGTACCCCCTACGAGCAGTACTTC
CDR3aa: CASSPTRTPYEQYF

j_gene: TRBJ2-7
abundance: many
d_gene: NA
v_gene: TRBV7-3
CDR3nt: TGTGCCAGCAGCTTAACGTTCGAGGACGAGCAGTACTTC
CDR3aa: CASSLTFEDEQYF

j_gene: TRBJ1-5
abundance: NA
d_gene: NA
v_gene: TRBV27
CDR3nt: TGTGCCAGCAGTCCCACGTGGCCCCCCATTGCTCTGACAAGCAATCAGCCCCAGCATTTT
CDR3aa: CASSPTWPPIALTSNQPQHF

j_gene: TRBJ2-1
abundance: many
d_gene: NA
v_gene: TRBV18
CDR3nt: TGTGCCAGCTCACGGACTGGGCTAGAGAGCTCCTACAATGAGCAGTTCTTC
CDR3aa: CASSRTGLESSYNEQFF

j_gene: TRBJ2-7
abundance: many
d_gene: NA
v_gene: TRBV5-1
CDR3nt: TGCGCCAGCAACAGGGTGGCCTACGAGCAGTACTTC
CDR3aa: CASNRVAYEQYF

j_gene: TRBJ2-7
abundance: NA
d_gene: NA
v_gene: TRBV30
CDR3nt: TGTGCCTGGAGTGTGGGGACCTACGAGCAGTACTTC
CDR3aa: CAWSVGTYEQYF

j_gene: TRBJ1-3
abundance: many
d_gene: NA
v_gene: TRBV6-2/TRBV6-3
CDR3nt: TGTGCCAGCAGTTACTCGTACGGAACTGGAAACACCATATATTTT
CDR3aa: CASSYSYGTGNTIYF

j_gene: TRBJ2-1
abundance: few
d_gene: TRBD2
v_gene: TRBV6-2/TRBV6-3
CDR3nt: TGTGCCAGCAGTTACTCGGGACTAGATGGTGAGCAGTTCTTC
CDR3aa: CASSYSGLDGEQFF

j_gene: TRBJ2-1
abundance: many
d_gene: TRBD2
v_gene: TRBV7-8
CDR3nt: TGTGCCAGCAGCTCCGGGACTAGCGGGGCCTACAATGAGCAGTTCTTC
CDR3aa: CASSSGTSGAYNEQFF

j_gene: TRBJ2-3
abundance: many
d_gene: TRBD2
v_gene: TRBV7-9
CDR3nt: TGTGCCAGCAGCTTAGTGTCTAGCGGGGGCGATACGCAGTATTTT
CDR3aa: CASSLVSSGGDTQYF

j_gene: TRBJ2-1
abundance: many
d_gene: TRBD2
v_gene: TRBV11-2
CDR3nt: TGTGCCAGCAGCTTCCGCGGGGGGTCCTCCTACAATGAGCAGTTCTTC
CDR3aa: CASSFRGGSSYNEQFF

j_gene: TRBJ2-3
abundance: many
d_gene: NA
v_gene: TRBV9
CDR3nt: TGTGCCAGCAGTGGAGAGGGGAGGGATACGCAGTATTTT
CDR3aa: CASSGEGRDTQYF

j_gene: TRBJ2-7
abundance: many
d_gene: NA
v_gene: TRBV7-8
CDR3nt: TGTGCCAGCAGCAACCTTCAGCAGGATTTCTACGAGCAGTACTTC
CDR3aa: CASSNLQQDFYEQYF

j_gene: TRBJ2-2
abundance: many
d_gene: NA
v_gene: TRBV7-9
CDR3nt: TGTGCCAGCGGACCTAGCGAGACCGGGGAGCTGTTTTTT
CDR3aa: CASGPSETGELFF

j_gene: TRBJ2-5
abundance: many
d_gene: TRBD1
v_gene: TRBV7-6
CDR3nt: TGTGCCAGCAGCGACCCTAGGACAGGGGATGTAGAGACCCAGTACTTC
CDR3aa: CASSDPRTGDVETQYF

j_gene: TRBJ1-1
abundance: NA
d_gene: NA
v_gene: TRBV7-3
CDR3nt: TGTGCCAGCAGCCCCTCGTCAGGGACCACTGAAGCTTTCTTT
CDR3aa: CASSPSSGTTEAFF

j_gene: TRBJ1-1
abundance: NA
d_gene: NA
v_gene: TRBV5-1
CDR3nt: TGCGCCAACAGCTTGAGGAGGGGTTCCGTTAATGAGCAGTTCTTT
CDR3aa: CANSLRRGSVNEQFF

j_gene: TRBJ1-2
abundance: many
d_gene: NA
v_gene: TRBV28
CDR3nt: TGTGCCAGCAGCCCCCCGGGGGGCGGCTATGGCTACACCTTC
CDR3aa: CASSPPGGGYGYTF

j_gene: TRBJ2-7
abundance: many
d_gene: NA
v_gene: TRBV13
CDR3nt: TGTGCCAGCAGACCTCGGTTGGGCAGCTCCTACGAGCAGTACTTC
CDR3aa: CASRPRLGSSYEQYF

j_gene: TRBJ2-7
abundance: NA
d_gene: TRBD1
v_gene: TRBV20-1
CDR3nt: TGCAGTGCTAAAACAGGGGGGTACGAGCAGTACTTC
CDR3aa: CSAKTGGYEQYF

j_gene: TRBJ2-7
abundance: many
d_gene: TRBD1
v_gene: TRBV27
CDR3nt: TGTGCCAGCAGACGGACAGGGTTTTACGAGCAGTACTTC
CDR3aa: CASRRTGFYEQYF

j_gene: TRBJ2-1
abundance: once
d_gene: NA
v_gene: TRBV29-1
CDR3nt: TGCAGCGTCCTGAAAGGTTCTGGGCCCCTTTGGGATGAGCAGTTCTTC
CDR3aa: CSVLKGSGPLWDEQFF

j_gene: TRBJ2-7
abundance: many
d_gene: NA
v_gene: TRBV9
CDR3nt: TGTGCCAGCAGCCAAGGATTGGACAGCACCTACGAGCAGTACTTC
CDR3aa: CASSQGLDSTYEQYF

j_gene: TRBJ1-5
abundance: NA
d_gene: NA
v_gene: TRBV3-1
CDR3nt: TGTGCCAGCAGCCCCTCAATGGGGCCCCAGCATTTT
CDR3aa: CASSPSMGPQHF

j_gene: TRBJ1-6
abundance: NA
d_gene: NA
v_gene: TRBV9
CDR3nt: TGTGCCAGCAGCTCGGTAGGGGTCAATTCACCCCTCCACTTT
CDR3aa: CASSSVGVNSPLHF

j_gene: TRBJ2-2
abundance: many
d_gene: NA
v_gene: TRBV20-1
CDR3nt: TGCAGTGCTAGTTCCGGGGGCGCCGGGGAGCTGTTTTTT
CDR3aa: CSASSGGAGELFF

j_gene: TRBJ2-3
abundance: many
d_gene: NA
v_gene: TRBV7-6
CDR3nt: TGTGCCAGCAGCCCTGGGGGGGGCCGCGATACGCAGTATTTT
CDR3aa: CASSPGGGRDTQYF

j_gene: TRBJ1-1
abundance: many
d_gene: NA
v_gene: TRBV29-1
CDR3nt: TGCAGCGTAGATGACAGGAACACTGAAGCTTTCTTT
CDR3aa: CSVDDRNTEAFF

j_gene: TRBJ1-2
abundance: many
d_gene: NA
v_gene: TRBV9
CDR3nt: TGTGCCAGCAGCGTAGGGACAGCGCACCTCTATGGCTACACCTTC
CDR3aa: CASSVGTAHLYGYTF